This paragraph reports one TCR beta chain. The target antigen is unknown. V gave up 4 bases and J gave up 2 bases, with 9 bases separating them. The V gene's germline CDR1 is LGHNA and CDR2 YNFKEQ. The CDR3 is 15 amino acids. Sequencing used immunoSEQ multiplex PCR; TCRdb keeps in-frame clones, though not all of them. The repertoire holds about 24,000 clones, about 90% seen once, with roughly 5% in the top ten. This sample stems from a study of chemoradiotherapy in HPV16-positive cancers. Study-wide results and limits: Only a couple of HPV16-positive patients supplied the functional HPV-specificity definition. Candidate HPV-specific clones and E7-related TCR motifs grew in tumor during treatment.

The V call is TRBV4-2, the J call TRBJ2-6; the D gene is possibly TRBD2 (6 bases). The sequence came from a human donor with HPV-associated anogenital cancer. The input for sequencing was blood, taken from a patient who underwent chemoradiotherapy. The CDR3 spells CASSPGVAGANVLTF. The CDR3 region has the DNA TGTGCCAGCAGCCCGGGGGTGGCTGGGGCCAACGTCCTGACTTTC.